The present T cell receptor (beta chain) was sequenced within a study of blood T cell repertoires in COVID-19. Study context: PBMCs, B-cell-depleted T cells, or T cells were the source of the cDNA or gDNA that made up the material.

The participants were between about 18 and 95 years old and came from some 23 US areas. This clone has just one count. The junction had 13 bases not matched to a gene; V was cut back by 5 bases and J by 6 bases. The length of the CDR3 is 16 residues. Germline CDR1 and CDR2: SGHVS and FNYEAQ. Clones were read by immunoSEQ multiplex PCR, and TCRdb kept only the in-frame ones, dropping some. This repertoire shows 110,000 to 150,000 clones, 75% to 90% found once; its top ten account for 11%. The sample comprised PBMCs or T cells enriched from blood (not recorded which). The sequence was obtained from a man aged 55 to 70 who had recovered from COVID-19. The gene calls are TRBV7-6 and TRBJ2-7; 10 nucleotides match TRBD1. The CDR3 loop is CASSPLPGQGTGEQYF. The DNA for the CDR3 is TGTGCCAGCAGCCCACTCCCGGGACAGGGGACGGGCGAGCAGTACTTC.